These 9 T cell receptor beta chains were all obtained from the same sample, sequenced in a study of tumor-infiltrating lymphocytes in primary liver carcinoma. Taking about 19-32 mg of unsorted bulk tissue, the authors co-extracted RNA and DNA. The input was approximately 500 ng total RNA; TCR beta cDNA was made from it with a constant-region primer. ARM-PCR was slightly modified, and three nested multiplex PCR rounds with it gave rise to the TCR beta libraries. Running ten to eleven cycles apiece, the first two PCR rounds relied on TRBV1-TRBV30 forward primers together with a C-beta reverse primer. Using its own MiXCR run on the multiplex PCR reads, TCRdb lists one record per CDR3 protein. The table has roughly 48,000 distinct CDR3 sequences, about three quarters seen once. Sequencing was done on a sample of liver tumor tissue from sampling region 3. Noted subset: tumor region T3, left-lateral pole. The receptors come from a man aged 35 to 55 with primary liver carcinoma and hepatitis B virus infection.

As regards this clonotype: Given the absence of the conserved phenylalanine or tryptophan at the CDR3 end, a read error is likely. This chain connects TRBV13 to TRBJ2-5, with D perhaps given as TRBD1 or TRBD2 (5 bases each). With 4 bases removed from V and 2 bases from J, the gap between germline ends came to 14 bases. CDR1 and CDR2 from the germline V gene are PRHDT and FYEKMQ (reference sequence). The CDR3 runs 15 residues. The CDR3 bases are TGTGCCAGCAGCTCGGGACCAGGGAGACAAGAGACCCAGTACTTG. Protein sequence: CASSSGPGRQETQYL.

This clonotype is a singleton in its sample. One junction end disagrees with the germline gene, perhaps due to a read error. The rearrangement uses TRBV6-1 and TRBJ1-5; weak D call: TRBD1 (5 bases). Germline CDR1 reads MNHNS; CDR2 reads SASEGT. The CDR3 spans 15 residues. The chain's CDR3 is CARSVGWRGGQPQHF. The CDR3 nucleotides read TGTGCCAGGAGTGTGGGTTGGCGGGGCGGTCAGCCCCAGCATTTT.

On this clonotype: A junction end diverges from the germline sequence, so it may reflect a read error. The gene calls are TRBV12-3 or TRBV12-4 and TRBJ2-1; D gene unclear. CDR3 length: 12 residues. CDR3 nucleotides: TGTGTCAGCAAAGGAGACTACAATGAGCAGTTCTTC. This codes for CVSKGDYNEQFF.

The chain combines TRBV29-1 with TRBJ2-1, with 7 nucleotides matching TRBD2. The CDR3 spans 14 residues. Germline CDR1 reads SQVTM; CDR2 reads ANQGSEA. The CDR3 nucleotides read TGCCGTGCTACGGGGGGAGTGGCCTACAATGAGCAGTTCTTC. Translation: CRATGGVAYNEQFF.

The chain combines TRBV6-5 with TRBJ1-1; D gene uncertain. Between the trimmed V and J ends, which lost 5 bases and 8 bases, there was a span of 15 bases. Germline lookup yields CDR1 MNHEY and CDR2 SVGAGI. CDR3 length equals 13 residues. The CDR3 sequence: CASSPPWAVEAFF. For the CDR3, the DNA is TGTGCCAGCAGTCCCCCATGGGCAGTAGAAGCTTTCTTT.

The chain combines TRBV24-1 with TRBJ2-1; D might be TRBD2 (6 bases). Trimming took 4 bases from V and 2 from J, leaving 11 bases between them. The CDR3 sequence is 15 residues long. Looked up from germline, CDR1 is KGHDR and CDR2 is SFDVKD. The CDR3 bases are TGTGCCACCAGTGAAGTAGGAGGGACCTACAATGAGCAGTTCTTC. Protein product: CATSEVGGTYNEQFF.

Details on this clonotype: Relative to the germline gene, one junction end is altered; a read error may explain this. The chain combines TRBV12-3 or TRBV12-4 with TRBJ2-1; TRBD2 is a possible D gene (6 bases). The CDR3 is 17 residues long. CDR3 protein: CASSLEGIGGGHNEQLF. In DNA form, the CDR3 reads TGTGCCAGCAGTTTAGAAGGCATAGGTGGAGGGCACAATGAGCAGTTATTC.

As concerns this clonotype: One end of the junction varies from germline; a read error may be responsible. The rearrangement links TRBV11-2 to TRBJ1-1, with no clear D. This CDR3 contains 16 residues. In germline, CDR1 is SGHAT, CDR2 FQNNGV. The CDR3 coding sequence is TGTGCCAGCAGCTTCGATTTCGGCGGGAGAGTCGCTGAAGCTTCCTTT. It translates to CASSFDFGGRVAEASF.

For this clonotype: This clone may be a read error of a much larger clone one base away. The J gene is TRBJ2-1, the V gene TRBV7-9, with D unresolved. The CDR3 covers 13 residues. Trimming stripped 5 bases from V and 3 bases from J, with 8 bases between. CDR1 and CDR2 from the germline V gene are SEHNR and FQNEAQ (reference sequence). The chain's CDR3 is CASSDGVYNEQFF. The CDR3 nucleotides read TGTGCCAGCAGCGATGGGGTCTACAATGAGCAGTTCTTC. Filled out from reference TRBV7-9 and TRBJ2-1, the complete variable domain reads DTGVSQNPRHKITKRGQNVTFRCDPISEHNRLYWYRQTLGQGPEFLTYFQNEAQLEKSRLLSDRFSAERPKGSFSTLEIQRTEQGDSAMYLCASSDGVYNEQFFGPGTRLTVL.